This TCR beta chain comes out of a study of post-analysis software for immune sequencing data. Study-wide results and limits: Patients had higher frequencies than controls of about five TRBV segments, including TRBV5-6, TRBV5-1 and TRBV20-1. Significantly decreased normalized Chao1 diversity was recorded for multiple sclerosis patients relative to controls. By F measure, strong co-clustering occurred among samples prepared in the same batch.

On this clonotype: Its target is not known.

Germline lookup yields CDR1 KGHSH and CDR2 LQKENI. CDR3 length: 13 residues. The germline V and J ends were trimmed by 9 bases and 6 bases, with 18 bases remaining between them. Unique molecular identifiers were carried by the TCR beta cDNA libraries. TCRdb ran MiXCR on the PCR reads and lists one entry per CDR3 protein. The profile shows roughly 800,000 distinct CDR3 sequences, roughly 29% of them singletons. The sequenced sample was blood. The sequence was collected from a girl under 18 with multiple sclerosis. The gene calls are TRBV18 and TRBJ2-7, with a tentative D call TRBD1 (8 bases). The CDR3 region is CASRATGEGEQYF. The DNA for the CDR3 is TGTGCCAGTCGCGCGACAGGGGAGGGCGAGCAGTACTTC.